The T cell receptor beta chain under discussion was sequenced for a study of beta chain features in type 1 diabetes. The germline CDR1 and CDR2 sequences are SQVTM and ANQGSEA. With V trimmed by 6 bases and J by 5 bases, 8 bases remained unmatched. This CDR3 spans 13 amino acids. The sample holds a few counts of this clone. Its antigen remains unknown. Study-wide results and caveats: Shortening of TCRB CDR3s, moderate but significant, appeared in all four CD4+ subsets of Type 1 diabetes patients.

Expressed TCRB transcripts were sequenced, since all the RNA that had been isolated was reverse transcribed. Measured with immunoSEQ multiplex PCR; TCRdb has only the in-frame clones, and not every one. The sample carries about 620,000 clones, about 16% recorded once. The chain carries TRBV29-1 and TRBJ2-5; TRBD2 matches 8 bases. The sequencing sample was made of naive CD4+ T cells from blood. The receptor's source is a man aged 18 to 29 in good health. In DNA form, the CDR3 reads TGCAGCGTGGGGACTAGAGTCGGGGAGACCCAGTACTTC. Amino acids: CSVGTRVGETQYF.